The source of this T cell receptor beta chain is a study of T cell repertoires in cytomegalovirus infection. Looking at the study overall: Newly reported HLA-C-restricted and thoroughly characterized HLA-B-restricted CMV epitopes were employed. General study points: HLA-C-restricted CMV-specific TCR beta clonotypes were dominant in the ex vivo response.

Each CDR3 protein gets one entry after TCRdb re-called the reads with MiXCR. The sample lists some 560,000 distinct CDR3 sequences; approximately 40% were seen once. This CDR3 has 15 amino acids. Germline CDR1 is SGHTA and CDR2 is FQGNSA. Trimming stripped 1 base from V and 2 bases from J, with 12 bases between. This clonotype was counted many times. Its antigen is undetermined. This TCR derives from a human donor in good health (CMV status not recorded). Some clones in this sample may be carry-over from other donors' samples. This material consisted of cultured PBMCs, taken from culture after CMV antigen stimulation. The V gene is TRBV7-2, the J gene TRBJ2-7; D remains ambiguous. CDR3 sequence reads: CASSLGLGSPYEQYF. The CDR3 DNA is TGTGCCAGCAGCTTAGGGTTAGGGTCCCCCTACGAGCAGTACTTC.